This T cell receptor (beta chain) stems from a study of blood T cell repertoires in COVID-19. Turning to the study itself: Material from acute and convalescent COVID-19 was sourced from the United States, Italy and Spain. The cDNA or gDNA used as material had been derived from T cells, B-cell-depleted T cells, or PBMCs.

CDR1 is SGDLS, CDR2 YYNGEE, per germline. V was clipped by 0 bases and J by 1 base, with 3 bases between them. This CDR3 region has 13 residues. In the authors' methods: How many nucleated cells were present was estimated from reference gene primer amplification. Clones were sequenced by immunoSEQ multiplex PCR, and TCRdb holds only the in-frame ones, with some missing. V and J calls and clone size are as listed in that table; D and trimming were resolved from the DNA. Of some 120,000 clones in the sample, about 90% were seen once. This receptor was identified in a woman aged 45-65 years with active or convalescent COVID-19. V is TRBV9 and J is TRBJ2-3, with D unresolved. Sequencing was done on a sample of peripheral blood. The CDR3 sequence is CASSVAGTDTQYF. CDR3 nucleotides: TGTGCCAGCAGCGTAGCGGGCACAGATACGCAGTATTTT.